Reported below is one T cell receptor beta chain. The specificity of this receptor is unknown. No much larger clonotype is one base removed from it; base qualities were not supplied. The data stem from a study of blood T cell repertoires in COVID-19 (dated by TCRdb to the early 2020s). For the wider study: Samples from collaborators originated in the United States, Italy and Spain and spanned both the acute and convalescent phases of COVID-19. The material from the prospective study consisted of cDNA or gDNA derived from T cells, B-cell-depleted T cells, or PBMCs. Subjects who had been exposed to COVID-19, were actively infected with it, or had recovered from it provided the deeply sampled blood TCRbeta repertoires that made up the dataset. The repertoires were released in a freely available public database meant as a resource for research on the immune response to SARS-CoV-2. Samples came from the ongoing ImmuneRACE study (first 160 participants) plus 1,254 subjects from 6 global collaborators. The sample metadata nearly always contained a de-identified subject ID, COVID-19 status, age in years and sex. HLA class I and class II types, where available, came from metadata supplied by the sample provider rather than from assay-based typing. Overall study outcomes, separate from this receptor: The quantity of clinical and demographic metadata differed by source and by participant and was supplied without curation.

TCRbeta CDR3 regions were amplified from genomic DNA using the immunoSEQ Assay, a bias-controlled multiplex PCR. The paper's processing steps were these. The number of nucleated cells in each sample was estimated by amplification of reference gene primers within the assay. Sequence reads were collapsed and filtered to measure the absolute abundance of every unique TCRbeta CDR3 rearrangement. For each sample, productive Simpson clonality was calculated as the square root of Simpson's diversity index over productive rearrangements. Drawn from immuneACCESS, this table holds only the in-frame rearrangements with V and J called that TCRdb kept. Clones are partly lost; checked studies trace under half to an unresolved V gene and leave the rest unexplained. That table supplies the V and J calls and clone size; D and trimming were determined from the DNA. The sample contains 70,000 to 95,000 clones, just under 85% of them found a single time. Together, the top ten hold around 11% of the sample.

The CDR3 has 17 amino acids, counting the end cysteine and phenylalanine. The CDR3 DNA has 51 bases and is translated from base 1. The trim is 6 bases for V and 5 bases for J, with a gap of 23 bases between the germline ends. CDR1 MNHEY and CDR2 SMNVEV were looked up in the germline V gene (reference sequence). Each collaborating institution followed its own protocols to collect whole blood in K2EDTA tubes. For TCRbeta analysis, collaborators shipped samples as frozen whole blood, isolated PBMCs, or DNA extracted from either of those sample types. The specimen sequenced was peripheral blood. The clonotype was recovered from a woman in her 70s with active or convalescent COVID-19. The sequence is built from TRBV27 and TRBJ2-1; perhaps TRBD2 is the D gene, with 5 bases matching. The DNA sequence reads TGTGCCAGCAGCCGCCCTCCTTATGGCGGGCGAAACAATGAGCAGTTCTTC. This encodes CASSRPPYGGRNNEQFF.